This T cell receptor beta chain derives from a study of blood T cells in healthy people across ages. The CDR3 is 17 amino acids. Trimming left V 2 bases short and J 4 bases short, with 17 bases between. Germline values: CDR1 SNHLY, CDR2 FYNNEI. For the second PCR, which ran for roughly 6 to 12 cycles, a sample-barcoded 5' primer and a J-beta primer mix were used. Every cDNA molecule bore a tag from a template-switch adaptor containing 12 random nucleotides. TCRdb recomputed calls from the 5' RACE reads with MiXCR, one row per CDR3 protein. The sample lists roughly 1,300,000 distinct CDR3 sequences, 45% to 70% occurring once. Note on this clonotype: What it binds is unknown.

Whole-study findings and limits: A roughly linear age-dependent decrease characterized TCR beta diversity per million T cells. Long-lived and aged donors differed, with more naive CD4+ cells and higher diversity in the long-lived. PBMCs went unsorted, and a conclusive naive versus antigen-experienced comparison was therefore prevented.

This receptor was taken from a man younger than 30 in good health. This sequence joins TRBV2 and TRBJ1-4; D call uncertain. The sequenced material came from blood. The CDR3 sequence: CASSEMAGGPRNEKLFF. The CDR3 coding sequence is TGTGCCAGCAGTGAAATGGCAGGAGGGCCCCGTAATGAAAAACTGTTTTTT.